This T cell receptor beta chain was profiled in a study of blood T cell repertoires in COVID-19. As for the study in general: PBMCs, B-cell-depleted T cells, or T cells were the source of the cDNA or gDNA that made up the material.

Looked up from germline, CDR1 is SGHDT and CDR2 is YYEEEE. The junction had 3 bases not matched to a gene; V was cut back by 0 bases and J by 6 bases. This CDR3 is built from 14 residues. Clinical histories supplied by participants themselves formed the basis of cohort assignment. In the source study's methods: Nucleated cell number was recorded as an estimate derived from reference gene primer amplification. Profiled with immunoSEQ multiplex PCR; TCRdb holds only in-frame clones, not every one. The D gene and trimming were derived from the DNA, and the V and J assignments and clone size from that table. The sample contains about 300,000 clones, 70% to 90% of which appear only once.

V gene TRBV5-6 combines with J gene TRBJ2-3; 8 bases are a match to TRBD1. The TCR was taken from a woman in her twenties or thirties who had recovered from COVID-19. Sequenced sample: PBMCs or T cells enriched from blood (not recorded which). CDR3 sequence: CASSLGQGFDTQYF. CDR3 nucleotides: TGTGCCAGCAGCTTGGGACAGGGGTTTGATACGCAGTATTTT.